Reported below is one T cell receptor (beta chain). This clonotype appeared many times. Its specific antigen is unknown. No much larger clonotype is one base removed from it; base qualities were not supplied. The time point label of this sample denotes: before trial treatment. Donors were enrolled in RACIN, a single-arm phase I dose-escalation trial combining nivolumab, ipilimumab, aspirin, low-dose cyclophosphamide and low-dose radiotherapy. To be eligible, a patient needed to have an advanced solid tumor that was TIL-negative. From cysteine to phenylalanine, the CDR3 is 16 amino acids long. Here the CDR3 DNA is all that survives: 48 bases in frame from base 1. The germline V gene supplies CDR1 SGDLS and CDR2 YYNGEE. V gives up 3 bases and J gives up 4 bases, and the segment between their germline ends measures 16 bases. To make first-strand cDNA, Superscript III was used along with a set of TRAV- and TRBV-specific primers so that both the TCRalpha and TCRbeta chains were covered. TCRs were amplified for about 22 PCR cycles with Phusion, using a constant-region primer paired with the adapter attached to the V primers. Isolated mRNA was amplified with the MessageAmp II aRNA Amplification Kit, using a 16-hour in vitro transcription at 37°C. mRNA for TCR sequencing was isolated with the Dynabeads mRNA DIRECT Purification Kit. Indexed Illumina adapters were added in a second approximately 25-cycle Phusion PCR, and the resulting products were purified with AMPure XP beads. Deep sequencing of the TCRalpha and TCRbeta libraries was carried out on an Illumina MiniSeq instrument. In the paper's pipeline: Using custom Perl scripts, TCR sequences that encoded the same protein were pooled, out-of-frame sequences were dropped, and the abundance of each clonotype was calculated. TCR sequences supported by only a single read were excluded from analysis. Repertoire metrics included Shannon entropy, Gini index, clonality, richness, and frequency of TCRs shared between repertoires. TCRdb's own reprocessing of the public reads used fastp at Q25 and MiXCR and kept productive beta chains. Each entry merges the rows of one CDR3 protein and shows their most common DNA and genes. None of the V and J calls come from the authors' own analysis; TCRdb made them. In this sample the table shows around 99,000 distinct CDR3 sequences, more than 7.5% of which occur a single time. The ten largest clones represent 1% of the sample.

This sample is part of a study of low-dose radiotherapy and immunotherapy resistance in tumors (dated by TCRdb to 2021 to 2024). Turning to the overall study: In Cohort 1, each fraction delivered 0.5 Gy every 2 weeks, and the prescribed total PTV dose was 6.5 Gy. Patients took aspirin 300 mg orally once daily for four cycles, starting on cycle 1 day 1. Cohort 2 received 1 Gy per fraction every two weeks, with a total of 13 Gy over 26 weeks. Every two weeks, patients got intravenous cyclophosphamide at 200 mg/m2, given one day ahead of each radiation and immunotherapy administration. The translational analysis covered eight patients: three from the first dose cohort and the first five from the second dose cohort. Trial participants were not randomized into treatment groups. Patients were given nivolumab as a 240 mg flat dose every two weeks and ipilimumab at 1 mg/kg every six weeks, with both drugs delivered intravenously.

This sequence originates from a male donor with prostate cancer. The chain uses TRBV9 and TRBJ2-2; TRBD2 might be the D gene, on 6 matching bases. Material: PBMCs, obtained before treatment. The nucleotides are TGTGCCAGCAGCGCGGATCCGGGACTTCGCACCGGGGAGCTGTTTTTT. It codes for CASSADPGLRTGELFF.